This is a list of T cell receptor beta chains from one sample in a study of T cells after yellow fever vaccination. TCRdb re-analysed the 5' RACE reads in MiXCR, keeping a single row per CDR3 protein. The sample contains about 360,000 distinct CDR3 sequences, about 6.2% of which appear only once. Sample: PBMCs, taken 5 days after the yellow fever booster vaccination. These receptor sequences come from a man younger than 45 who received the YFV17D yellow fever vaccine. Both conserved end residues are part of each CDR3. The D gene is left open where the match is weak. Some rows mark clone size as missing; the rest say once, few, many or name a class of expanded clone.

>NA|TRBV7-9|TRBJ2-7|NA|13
CASSLRSGYEQYF
TGTGCCAGCAGCCTCAGGAGCGGCTACGAGCAGTACTTC
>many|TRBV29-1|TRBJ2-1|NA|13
CSVEAHEGLQKFF
TGCAGCGTTGAAGCTCATGAGGGTCTGCAGAAGTTCTTC
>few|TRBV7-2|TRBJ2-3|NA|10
CASSKDTQYF
TGTGCCAGCAGCAAAGATACGCAGTATTTT
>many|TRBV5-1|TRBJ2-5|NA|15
CASSSRTGFGETQYF
TGCGCCAGCAGCTCACGAACTGGTTTCGGGGAGACCCAGTACTTC
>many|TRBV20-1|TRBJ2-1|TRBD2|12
CSASRTRNEQFF
TGCAGTGCTAGCCGGACTAGGAATGAGCAGTTCTTC
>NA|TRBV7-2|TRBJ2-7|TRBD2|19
CASSLASVWTGGVRGRQYF
TGTGCCAGCAGCTTAGCGTCGGTGTGGACCGGGGGGGTGCGGGGCCGGCAGTACTTC
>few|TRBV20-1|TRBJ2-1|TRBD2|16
CSASGRALAHYNEQFF
TGCAGTGCTAGCGGGAGGGCCCTGGCCCATTACAATGAGCAGTTCTTC
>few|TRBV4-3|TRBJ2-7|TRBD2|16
CASSRGLAGGVYEQYF
TGCGCCAGCAGCCGCGGCTTAGCGGGAGGAGTCTACGAGCAGTACTTC
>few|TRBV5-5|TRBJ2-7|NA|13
CASSPFVEYEQYF
TGTGCCAGCAGCCCCTTTGTCGAGTACGAGCAGTACTTC
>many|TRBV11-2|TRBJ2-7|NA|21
CASLPQAAFKYREGSTYEQYF
TGTGCCAGCCTGCCCCAGGCGGCCTTCAAATACAGGGAGGGGTCCACCTACGAGCAGTACTTC
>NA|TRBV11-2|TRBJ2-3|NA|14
CASSRETGADTQYF
TGTGCCAGCAGCCGCGAAACGGGAGCGGATACGCAGTATTTT
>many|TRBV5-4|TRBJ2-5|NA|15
CASSLTRVGEETQYF
TGTGCCAGCAGCTTGACGAGGGTTGGCGAAGAGACCCAGTACTTC
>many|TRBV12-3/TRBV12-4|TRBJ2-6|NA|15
CASSALGTGANVLTF
TGTGCCAGCAGTGCCTTGGGAACCGGGGCCAACGTCCTGACTTTC
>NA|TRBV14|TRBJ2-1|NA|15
CASSQDRPLTGEQFF
TGTGCCAGCAGCCAAGATCGTCCCTTAACGGGTGAGCAGTTCTTC
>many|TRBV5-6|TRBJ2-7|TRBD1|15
CASSEYRDRTYEQYF
TGTGCCAGCAGCGAGTACCGGGACAGGACCTACGAGCAGTACTTC
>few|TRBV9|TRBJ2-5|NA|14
CASSVLGLGETQYF
TGTGCCAGCAGCGTACTGGGGCTTGGTGAGACCCAGTACTTC
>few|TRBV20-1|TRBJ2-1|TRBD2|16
CSARGGREGQYNEQFF
TGCAGTGCTAGGGGGGGAAGGGAGGGCCAGTACAATGAGCAGTTCTTC